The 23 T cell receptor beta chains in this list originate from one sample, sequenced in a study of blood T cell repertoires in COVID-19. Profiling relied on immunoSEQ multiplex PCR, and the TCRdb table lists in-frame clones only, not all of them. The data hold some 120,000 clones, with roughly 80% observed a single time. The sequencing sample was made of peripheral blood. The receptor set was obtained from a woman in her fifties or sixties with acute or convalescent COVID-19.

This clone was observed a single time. CDR3 residues: CASTTMVDRGNTIYF. The CDR3 DNA reads as TGTGCCAGTACCACGATGGTGGACAGGGGAAACACCATATATTTT. The V and J genes are TRBV19 and TRBJ1-3, with 7 positions matching TRBD1. The CDR3 is 15 amino acids. Germline CDR1 is LNHDA and CDR2 is SQIVND (reference sequence). V trimming: 7 bases; J trimming: 4 bases; junction bases outside the gene matches: 10.

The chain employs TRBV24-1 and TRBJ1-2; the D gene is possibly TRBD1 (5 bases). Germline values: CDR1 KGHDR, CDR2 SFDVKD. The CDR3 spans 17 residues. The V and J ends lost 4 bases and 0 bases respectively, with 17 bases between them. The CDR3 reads CATSDPTGGGTNYGYTF. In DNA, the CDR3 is TGTGCCACCAGTGACCCTACCGGGGGGGGGACTAACTATGGCTACACCTTC.

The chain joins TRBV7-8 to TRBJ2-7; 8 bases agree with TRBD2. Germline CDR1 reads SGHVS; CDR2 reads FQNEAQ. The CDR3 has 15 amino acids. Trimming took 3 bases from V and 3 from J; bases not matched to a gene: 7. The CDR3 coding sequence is TGTGCCAGCAGCTTGAACACCGGGACTAGCTACGAGCAGTACTTC. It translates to CASSLNTGTSYEQYF. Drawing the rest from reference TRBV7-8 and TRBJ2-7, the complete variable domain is GAGVSQSPRYKVAKRGQDVALRCDPISGHVSLFWYQQALGQGPEFLTYFQNEAQLDKSGLPSDRFFAERPEGSVSTLKIQRTQQEDSAVYLCASSLNTGTSYEQYFGPGTRLTVT.

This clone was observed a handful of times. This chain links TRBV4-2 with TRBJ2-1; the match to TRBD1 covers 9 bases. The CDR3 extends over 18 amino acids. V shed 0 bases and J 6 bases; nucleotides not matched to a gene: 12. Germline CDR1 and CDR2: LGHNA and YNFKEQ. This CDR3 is CASSQDWKPGQGLNEQFF. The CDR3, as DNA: TGTGCCAGCAGCCAAGACTGGAAACCGGGACAGGGTCTCAATGAGCAGTTCTTC.

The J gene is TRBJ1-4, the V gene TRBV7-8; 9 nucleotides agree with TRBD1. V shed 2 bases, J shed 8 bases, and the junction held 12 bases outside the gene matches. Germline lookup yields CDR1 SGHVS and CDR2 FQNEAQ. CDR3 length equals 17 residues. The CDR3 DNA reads TGTGCCAGCAGCTTAAGGTTTTCGGACAGGGGTCAAGAAAAACTGTTTTTT. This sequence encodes CASSLRFSDRGQEKLFF.

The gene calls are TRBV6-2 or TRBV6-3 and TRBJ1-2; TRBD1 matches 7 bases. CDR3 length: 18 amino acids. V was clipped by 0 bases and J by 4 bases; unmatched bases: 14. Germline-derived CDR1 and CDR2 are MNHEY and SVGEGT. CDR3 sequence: CASSYSFSELDRLYGYTF. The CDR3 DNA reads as TGTGCCAGCAGTTACTCGTTTTCGGAACTGGACAGGCTCTATGGCTACACCTTC.

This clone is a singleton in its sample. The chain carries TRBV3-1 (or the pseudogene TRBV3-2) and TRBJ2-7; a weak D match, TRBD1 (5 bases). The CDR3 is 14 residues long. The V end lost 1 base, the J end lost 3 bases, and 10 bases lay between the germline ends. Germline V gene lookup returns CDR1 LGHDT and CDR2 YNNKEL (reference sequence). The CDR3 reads CASSQAGRDYEQYF. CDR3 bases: TGTGCCAGCAGCCAAGCGGGCAGGGACTACGAGCAGTACTTC.

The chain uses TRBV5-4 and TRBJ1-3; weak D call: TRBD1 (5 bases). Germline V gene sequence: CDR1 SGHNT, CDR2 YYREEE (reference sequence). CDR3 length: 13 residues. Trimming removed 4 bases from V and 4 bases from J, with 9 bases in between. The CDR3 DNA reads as TGTGCCAGCAGCGAGACAGCGGGAAACACCATATATTTT. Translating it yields CASSETAGNTIYF.

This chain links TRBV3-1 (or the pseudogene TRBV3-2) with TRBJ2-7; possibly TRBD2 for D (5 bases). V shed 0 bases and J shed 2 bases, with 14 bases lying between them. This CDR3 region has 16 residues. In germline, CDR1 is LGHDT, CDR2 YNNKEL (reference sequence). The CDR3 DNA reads TGTGCCAGCAGCCAAGATTTTGAGGGCAGCACCTACGAGCAGTACTTC. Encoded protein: CASSQDFEGSTYEQYF.

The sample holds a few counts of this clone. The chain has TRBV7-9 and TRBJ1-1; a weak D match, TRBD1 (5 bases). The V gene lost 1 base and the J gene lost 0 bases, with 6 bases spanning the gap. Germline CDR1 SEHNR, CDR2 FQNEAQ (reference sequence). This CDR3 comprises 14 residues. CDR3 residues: CASSLGTMNTEAFF. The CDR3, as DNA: TGTGCCAGCAGCTTAGGGACAATGAACACTGAAGCTTTCTTT.

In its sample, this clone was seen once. The CDR3 bases are TGTGCCAGCAGCTTAGGGGGAGGGGACACTGAAGCTTTCTTT. It yields the protein CASSLGGGDTEAFF. V usage is TRBV7-3 and J usage is TRBJ1-1; D might be TRBD1 (5 bases). Germline V gives CDR1 SGHTA, CDR2 FQGTGA. Trimming took 2 bases from V and 3 from J, leaving 10 bases between them. The length of the CDR3 is 14 residues.

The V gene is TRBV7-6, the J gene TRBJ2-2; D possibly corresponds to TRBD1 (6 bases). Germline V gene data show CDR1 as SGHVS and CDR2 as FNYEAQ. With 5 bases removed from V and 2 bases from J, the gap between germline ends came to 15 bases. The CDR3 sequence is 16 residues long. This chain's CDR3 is CASSAVTGDNTGELFF. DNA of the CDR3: TGTGCCAGCAGCGCCGTGACAGGAGACAACACCGGGGAGCTGTTTTTT.

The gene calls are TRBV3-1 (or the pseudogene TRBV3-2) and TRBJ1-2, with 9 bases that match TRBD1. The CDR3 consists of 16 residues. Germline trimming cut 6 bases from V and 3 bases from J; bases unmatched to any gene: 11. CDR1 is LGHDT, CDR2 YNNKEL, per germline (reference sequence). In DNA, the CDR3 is TGTGCCAGCAGATACGGGACAGGGTCCAGGGACTATGGCTACACCTTC. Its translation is CASRYGTGSRDYGYTF.

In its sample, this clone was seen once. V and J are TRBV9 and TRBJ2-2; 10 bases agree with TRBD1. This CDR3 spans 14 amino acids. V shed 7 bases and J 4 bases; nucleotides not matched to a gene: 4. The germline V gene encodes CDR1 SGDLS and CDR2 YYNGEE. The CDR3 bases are TGTGCCAGCGACAGGGGGCAAGGCACCGGGGAGCTGTTTTTT. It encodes CASDRGQGTGELFF.

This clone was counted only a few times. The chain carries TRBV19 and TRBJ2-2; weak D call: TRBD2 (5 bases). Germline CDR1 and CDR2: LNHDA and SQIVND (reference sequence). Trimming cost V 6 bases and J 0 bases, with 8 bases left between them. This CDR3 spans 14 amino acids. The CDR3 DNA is TGTGCCAGTAGGGGGAGAGCGAACACCGGGGAGCTGTTTTTT. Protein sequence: CASRGRANTGELFF.

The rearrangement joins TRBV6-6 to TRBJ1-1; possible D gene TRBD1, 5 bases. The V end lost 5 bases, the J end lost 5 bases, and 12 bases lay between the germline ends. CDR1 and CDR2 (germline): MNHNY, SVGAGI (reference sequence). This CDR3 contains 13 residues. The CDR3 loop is CASSPGGSTEAFF. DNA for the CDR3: TGTGCCAGCAGTCCCGGGGGGTCGACTGAAGCTTTCTTT.

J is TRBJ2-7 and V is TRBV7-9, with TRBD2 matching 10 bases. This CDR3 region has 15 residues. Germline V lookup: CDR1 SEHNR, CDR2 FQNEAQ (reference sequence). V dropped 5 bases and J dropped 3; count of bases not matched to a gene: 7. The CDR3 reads CASSPSSGGVYEQYF. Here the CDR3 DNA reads TGTGCCAGCAGCCCCTCTAGCGGGGGAGTCTACGAGCAGTACTTC.

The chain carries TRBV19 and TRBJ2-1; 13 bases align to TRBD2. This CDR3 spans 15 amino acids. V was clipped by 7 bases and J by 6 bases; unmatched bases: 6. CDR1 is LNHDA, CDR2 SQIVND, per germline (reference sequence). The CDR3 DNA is TGTGCCAGTATTAGGACTAGCGGGGGCCCCAATGAGCAGTTCTTC. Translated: CASIRTSGGPNEQFF.

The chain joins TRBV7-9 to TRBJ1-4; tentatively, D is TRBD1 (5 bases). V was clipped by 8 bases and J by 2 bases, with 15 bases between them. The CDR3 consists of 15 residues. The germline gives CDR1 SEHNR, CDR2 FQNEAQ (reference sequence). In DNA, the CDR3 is TGTGCCAGCCTACAGGCTGCGGACACTAATGAAAAACTGTTTTTT. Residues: CASLQAADTNEKLFF.

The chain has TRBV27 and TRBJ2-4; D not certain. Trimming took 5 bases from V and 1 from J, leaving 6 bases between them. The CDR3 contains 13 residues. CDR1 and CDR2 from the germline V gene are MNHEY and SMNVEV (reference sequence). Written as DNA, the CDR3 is TGTGCCAGCAGTCCCATCGCCAAAAACATTCAGTACTTC. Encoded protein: CASSPIAKNIQYF.

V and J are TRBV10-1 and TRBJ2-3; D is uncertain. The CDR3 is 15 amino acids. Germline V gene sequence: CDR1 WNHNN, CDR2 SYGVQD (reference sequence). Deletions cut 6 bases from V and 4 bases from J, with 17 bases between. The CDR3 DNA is TGCGCCAGCAGCCCAGGCACGTCAGTCTCAGATACGCAGTATTTT. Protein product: CASSPGTSVSDTQYF.

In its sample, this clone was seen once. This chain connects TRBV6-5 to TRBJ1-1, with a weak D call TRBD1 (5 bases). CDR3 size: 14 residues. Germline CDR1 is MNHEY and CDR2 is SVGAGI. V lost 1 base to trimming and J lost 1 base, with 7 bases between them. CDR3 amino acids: CASSYFQGNTEAFF. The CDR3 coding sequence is TGTGCCAGCAGTTACTTTCAGGGGAACACTGAAGCTTTCTTT.

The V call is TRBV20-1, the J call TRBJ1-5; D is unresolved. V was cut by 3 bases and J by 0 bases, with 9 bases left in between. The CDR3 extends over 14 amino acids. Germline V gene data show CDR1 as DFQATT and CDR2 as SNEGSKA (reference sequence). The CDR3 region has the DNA TGCAGTGCTAGTACGGGGTTTAGCAATCAGCCCCAGCATTTT. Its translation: CSASTGFSNQPQHF.